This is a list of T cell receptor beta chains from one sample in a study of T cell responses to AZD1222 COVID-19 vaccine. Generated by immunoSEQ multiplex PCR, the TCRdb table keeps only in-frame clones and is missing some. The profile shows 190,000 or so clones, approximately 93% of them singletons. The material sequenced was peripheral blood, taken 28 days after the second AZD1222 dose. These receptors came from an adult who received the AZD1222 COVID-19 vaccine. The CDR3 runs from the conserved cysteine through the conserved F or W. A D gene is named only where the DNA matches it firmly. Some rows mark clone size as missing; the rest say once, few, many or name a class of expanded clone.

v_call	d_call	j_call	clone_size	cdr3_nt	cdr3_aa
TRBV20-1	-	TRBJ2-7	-	TGCAGTGCTAGAGCGGGGCCCGGGCAGTACTTC	CSARAGPGQYF
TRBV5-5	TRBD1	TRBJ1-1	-	TGTGCCAGCAGCCCGAGACAGGGGGCTGGTGAAGCTTTCTTT	CASSPRQGAGEAFF
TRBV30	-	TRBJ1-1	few	TGTGCCTGGAGCCTCCAGGGTAACACTGAAGCTTTCTTT	CAWSLQGNTEAFF
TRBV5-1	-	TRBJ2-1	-	TGCGCCAGCAAAGGATACAATGAGCAGTTCTTC	CASKGYNEQFF
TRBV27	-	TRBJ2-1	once	TGTGCCAGCAACCCTGGGTGGCTAGCGTTTGGAGATGAGCAGTTCTTC	CASNPGWLAFGDEQFF
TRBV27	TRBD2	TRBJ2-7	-	TGTGCCAGCAGCGCCCCAAGCGGGAGGGTCTACGAGCAGTACTTC	CASSAPSGRVYEQYF
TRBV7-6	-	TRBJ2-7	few	TGTGCCAGCAGCTTAGGGGGGGAGAGCTCCTACGAGCAGTACTTC	CASSLGGESSYEQYF
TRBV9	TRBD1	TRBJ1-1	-	TGTGCCAGCAGCTTAGGACAGGTCATGAACACTGAAGCTTTCTTT	CASSLGQVMNTEAFF
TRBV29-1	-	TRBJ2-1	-	TGCAGCGTGGTGGACCAGCTTCCGAGCTCCTACAATGAGCAGTTCTTC	CSVVDQLPSSYNEQFF
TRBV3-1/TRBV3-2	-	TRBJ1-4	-	TGTGCCAGCAGCCCGAACCCGTGTGGTTATGAAAAACTGTTTTTT	CASSPNPCGYEKLFF
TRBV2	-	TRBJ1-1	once	TGTGCCAGCGGTAATGCTGAAGCTTTCTTT	CASGNAEAFF
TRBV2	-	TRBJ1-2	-	TGTGCCAGCAGTAAGGCGGGGCGCACTAACTATGGCTACACCTTC	CASSKAGRTNYGYTF
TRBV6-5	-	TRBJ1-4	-	TGTGCCAGCAGTTATAGATCCGGGGAGGGTGAAAAACTGTTTTTT	CASSYRSGEGEKLFF